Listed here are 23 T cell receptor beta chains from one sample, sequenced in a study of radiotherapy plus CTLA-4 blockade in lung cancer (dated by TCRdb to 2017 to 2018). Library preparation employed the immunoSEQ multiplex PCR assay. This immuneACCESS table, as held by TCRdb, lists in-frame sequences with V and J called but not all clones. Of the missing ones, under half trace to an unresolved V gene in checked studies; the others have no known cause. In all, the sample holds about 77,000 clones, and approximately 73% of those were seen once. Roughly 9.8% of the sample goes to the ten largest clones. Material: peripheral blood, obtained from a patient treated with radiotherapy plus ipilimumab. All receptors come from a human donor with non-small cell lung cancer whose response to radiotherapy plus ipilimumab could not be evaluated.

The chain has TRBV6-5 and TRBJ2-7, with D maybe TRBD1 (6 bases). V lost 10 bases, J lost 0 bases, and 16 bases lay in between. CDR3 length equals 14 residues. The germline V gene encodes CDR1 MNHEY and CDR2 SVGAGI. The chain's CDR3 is CATDSGTSSYEQYF. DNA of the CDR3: TGTGCCACCGATTCCGGGACATCCTCCTACGAGCAGTACTTC.

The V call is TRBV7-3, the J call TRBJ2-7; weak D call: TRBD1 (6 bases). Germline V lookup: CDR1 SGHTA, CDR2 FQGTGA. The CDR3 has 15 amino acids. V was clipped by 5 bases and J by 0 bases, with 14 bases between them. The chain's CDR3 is CASSLDSGNSYEQYF. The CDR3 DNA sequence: TGTGCCAGCAGCCTGGACAGCGGAAACTCCTACGAGCAGTACTTC.

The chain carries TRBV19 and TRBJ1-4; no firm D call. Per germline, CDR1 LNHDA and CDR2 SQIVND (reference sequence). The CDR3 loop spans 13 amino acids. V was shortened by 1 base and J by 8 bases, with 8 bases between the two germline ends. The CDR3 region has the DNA TGTGCCAGTAGTATAGTTTGGAGGGAAAAACTGTTTTTT. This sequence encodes CASSIVWREKLFF.

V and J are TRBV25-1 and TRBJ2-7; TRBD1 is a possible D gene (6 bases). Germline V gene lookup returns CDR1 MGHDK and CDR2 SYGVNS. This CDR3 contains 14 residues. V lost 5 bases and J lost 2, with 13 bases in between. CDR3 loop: CASSPRRDTYEQYF. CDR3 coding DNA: TGTGCCAGCAGTCCGCGCCGGGACACCTACGAGCAGTACTTC.

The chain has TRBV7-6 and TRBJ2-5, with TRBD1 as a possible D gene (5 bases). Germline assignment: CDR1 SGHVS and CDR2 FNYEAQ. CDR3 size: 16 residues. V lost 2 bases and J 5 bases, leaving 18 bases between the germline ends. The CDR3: CASSLLQAQQEETQYF. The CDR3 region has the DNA TGTGCCAGCAGCTTATTACAGGCCCAGCAGGAGGAGACCCAGTACTTC.

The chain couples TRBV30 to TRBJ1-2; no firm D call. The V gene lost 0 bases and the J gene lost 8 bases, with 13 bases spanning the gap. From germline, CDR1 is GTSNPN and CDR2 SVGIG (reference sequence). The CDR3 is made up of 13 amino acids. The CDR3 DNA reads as TGTGCCTGGAGTGTGTCGGTGAGGGCCGGCTACACCTTC. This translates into CAWSVSVRAGYTF.

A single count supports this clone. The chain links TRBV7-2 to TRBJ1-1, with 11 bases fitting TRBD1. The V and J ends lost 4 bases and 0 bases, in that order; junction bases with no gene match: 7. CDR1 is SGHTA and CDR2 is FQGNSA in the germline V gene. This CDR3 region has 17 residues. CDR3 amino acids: CASSSGTGGQMNTEAFF. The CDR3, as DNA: TGTGCCAGCAGCTCGGGGACAGGGGGTCAAATGAACACTGAAGCTTTCTTT.

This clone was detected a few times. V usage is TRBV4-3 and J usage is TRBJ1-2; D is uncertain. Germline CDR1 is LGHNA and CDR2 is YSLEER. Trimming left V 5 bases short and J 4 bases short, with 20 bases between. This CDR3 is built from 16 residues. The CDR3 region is CASSEAVALSGYGYTF. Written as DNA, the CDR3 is TGCGCCAGCAGCGAGGCAGTAGCTCTCTCCGGCTATGGCTACACCTTC.

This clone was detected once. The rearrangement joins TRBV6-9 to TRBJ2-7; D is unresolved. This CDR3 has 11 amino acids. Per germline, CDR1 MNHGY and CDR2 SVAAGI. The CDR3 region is CATNLSYEQYF. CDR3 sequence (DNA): TGTGCTACTAATCTGTCCTACGAGCAGTACTTC.

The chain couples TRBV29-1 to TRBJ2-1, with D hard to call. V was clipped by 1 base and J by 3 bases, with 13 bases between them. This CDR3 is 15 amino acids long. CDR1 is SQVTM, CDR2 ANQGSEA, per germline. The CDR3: CSVEVAPGYYNEQFF. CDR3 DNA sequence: TGCAGCGTTGAAGTGGCCCCAGGTTACTACAATGAGCAGTTCTTC.

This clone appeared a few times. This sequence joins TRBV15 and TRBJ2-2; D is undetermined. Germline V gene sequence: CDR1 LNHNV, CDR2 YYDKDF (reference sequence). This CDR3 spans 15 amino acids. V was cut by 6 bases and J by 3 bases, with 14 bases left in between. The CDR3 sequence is CATSERDRDTGELFF. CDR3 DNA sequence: TGTGCCACCAGTGAGAGAGATCGGGACACCGGGGAGCTGTTTTTT. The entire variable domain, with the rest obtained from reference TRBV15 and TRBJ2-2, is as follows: DAMVIQNPRYQVTQFGKPVTLSCSQTLNHNVMYWYQQKSSQAPKLLFHYYDKDFNNEADTPDNFQSRRPNTSFCFLDIRSPGLGDTAMYLCATSERDRDTGELFFGEGSRLTVL.

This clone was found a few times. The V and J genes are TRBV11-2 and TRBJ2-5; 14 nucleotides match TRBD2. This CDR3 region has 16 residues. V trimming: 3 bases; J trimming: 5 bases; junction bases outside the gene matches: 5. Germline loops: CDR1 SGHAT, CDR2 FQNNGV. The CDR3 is CASSLGLAGAVETQYF. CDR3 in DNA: TGTGCCAGCAGCTTGGGACTAGCGGGAGCGGTGGAGACCCAGTACTTC.

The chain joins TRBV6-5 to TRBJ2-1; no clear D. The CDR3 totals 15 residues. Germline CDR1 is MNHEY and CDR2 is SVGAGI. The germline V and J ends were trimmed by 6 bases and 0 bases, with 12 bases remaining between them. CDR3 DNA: TGTGCCAGCAGATACGGGCGTAGCTCCTACAATGAGCAGTTCTTC. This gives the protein CASRYGRSSYNEQFF.

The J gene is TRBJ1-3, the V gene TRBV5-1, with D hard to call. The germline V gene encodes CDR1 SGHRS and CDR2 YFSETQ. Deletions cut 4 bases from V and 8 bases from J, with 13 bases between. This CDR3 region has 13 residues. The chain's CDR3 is CASSLDPRDTIYF. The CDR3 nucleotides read TGCGCCAGCAGCCTGGACCCCCGAGACACCATATATTTT.

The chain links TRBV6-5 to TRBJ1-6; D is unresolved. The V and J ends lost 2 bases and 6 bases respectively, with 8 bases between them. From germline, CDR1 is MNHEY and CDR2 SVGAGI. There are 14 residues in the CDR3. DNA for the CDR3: TGTGCCAGCAGTTACGAACAGTTTAATTCACCCCTCCACTTT. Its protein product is CASSYEQFNSPLHF.

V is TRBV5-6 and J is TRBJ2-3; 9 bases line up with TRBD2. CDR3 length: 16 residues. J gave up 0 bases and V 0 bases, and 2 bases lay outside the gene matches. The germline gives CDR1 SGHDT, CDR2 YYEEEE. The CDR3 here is CASSLGLAVSTDTQYF. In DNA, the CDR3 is TGTGCCAGCAGCTTGGGACTAGCGGTAAGCACAGATACGCAGTATTTT.

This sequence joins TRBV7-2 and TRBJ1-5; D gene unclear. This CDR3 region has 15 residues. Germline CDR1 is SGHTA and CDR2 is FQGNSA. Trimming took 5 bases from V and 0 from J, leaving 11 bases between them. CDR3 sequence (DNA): TGTGCCAGCAGCCCTCCCGGTTTTAGCAATCAGCCCCAGCATTTT. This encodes CASSPPGFSNQPQHF.

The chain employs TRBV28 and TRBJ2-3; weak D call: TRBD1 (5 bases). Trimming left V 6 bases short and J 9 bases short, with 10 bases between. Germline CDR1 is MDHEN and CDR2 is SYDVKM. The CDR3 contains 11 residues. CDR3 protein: CASSKGSTQYF. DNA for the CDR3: TGTGCCAGCAGCAAGGGGTCGACGCAGTATTTT.

The CDR3 coding sequence is TGCAGCGTTGAAGAGGACTGGGAGACCCAGTACTTC. Translated: CSVEEDWETQYF. This chain joins TRBV29-1 and TRBJ2-5; maybe TRBD2 (5 bases). The CDR3 length is 12 residues. CDR1 and CDR2 from the germline V gene are SQVTM and ANQGSEA. With 0 bases removed from V and 5 bases from J, the gap between germline ends came to 7 bases.

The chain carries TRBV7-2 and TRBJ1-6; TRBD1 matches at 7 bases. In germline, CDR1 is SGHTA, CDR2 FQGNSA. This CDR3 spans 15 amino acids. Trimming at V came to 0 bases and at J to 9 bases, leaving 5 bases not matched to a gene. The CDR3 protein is CASSLAGGGFSPLHF. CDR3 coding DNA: TGTGCCAGCAGCTTAGCAGGGGGCGGATTTTCACCCCTCCACTTT. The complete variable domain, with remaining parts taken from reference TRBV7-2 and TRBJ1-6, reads GAGVSQSPSNKVTEKGKDVELRCDPISGHTALYWYRQSLGQGLEFLIYFQGNSAPDKSGLPSDRFSAERTGGSVSTLTIQRTQQEDSAVYLCASSLAGGGFSPLHFGNGTRLTVT.

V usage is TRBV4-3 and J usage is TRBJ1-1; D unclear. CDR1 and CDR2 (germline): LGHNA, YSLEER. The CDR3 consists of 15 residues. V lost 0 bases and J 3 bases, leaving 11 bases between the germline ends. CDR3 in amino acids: CASSQDSGEDTEAFF. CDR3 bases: TGCGCCAGCAGCCAAGATTCCGGGGAAGACACTGAAGCTTTCTTT.

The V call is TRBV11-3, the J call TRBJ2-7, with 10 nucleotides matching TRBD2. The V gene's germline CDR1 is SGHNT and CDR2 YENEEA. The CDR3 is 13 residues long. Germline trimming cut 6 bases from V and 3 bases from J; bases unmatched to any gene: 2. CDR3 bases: TGTGCCAGCAGGTCTAGCGGGAGCTACGAGCAGTACTTC. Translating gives CASRSSGSYEQYF.

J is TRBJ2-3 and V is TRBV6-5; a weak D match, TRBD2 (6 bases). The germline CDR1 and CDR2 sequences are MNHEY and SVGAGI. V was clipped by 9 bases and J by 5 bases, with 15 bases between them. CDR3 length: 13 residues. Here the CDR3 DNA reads TGTGCCAGTAGACCCGGCGGGGTAGATACGCAGTATTTT. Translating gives CASRPGGVDTQYF.